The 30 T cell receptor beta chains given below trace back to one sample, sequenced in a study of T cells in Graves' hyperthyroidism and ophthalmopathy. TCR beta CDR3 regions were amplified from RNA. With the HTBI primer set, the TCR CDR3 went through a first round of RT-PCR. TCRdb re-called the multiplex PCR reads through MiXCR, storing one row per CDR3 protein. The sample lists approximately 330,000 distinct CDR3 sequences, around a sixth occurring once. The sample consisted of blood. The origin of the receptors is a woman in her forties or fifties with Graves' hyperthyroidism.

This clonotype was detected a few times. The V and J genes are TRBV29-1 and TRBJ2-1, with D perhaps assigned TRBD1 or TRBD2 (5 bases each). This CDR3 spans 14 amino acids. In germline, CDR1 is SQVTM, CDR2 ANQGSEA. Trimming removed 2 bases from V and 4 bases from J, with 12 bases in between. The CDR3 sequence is CSVERDPIYNEQFF. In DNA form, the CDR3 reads TGCAGCGTTGAAAGGGACCCGATTTACAATGAGCAGTTCTTC.

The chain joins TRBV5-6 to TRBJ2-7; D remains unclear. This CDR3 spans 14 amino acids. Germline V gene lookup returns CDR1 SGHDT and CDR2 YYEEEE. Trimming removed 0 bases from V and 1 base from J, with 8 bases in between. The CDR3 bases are TGTGCCAGCAGCTTGGACACGAGTTCCTACGAGCAGTACTTC. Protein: CASSLDTSSYEQYF.

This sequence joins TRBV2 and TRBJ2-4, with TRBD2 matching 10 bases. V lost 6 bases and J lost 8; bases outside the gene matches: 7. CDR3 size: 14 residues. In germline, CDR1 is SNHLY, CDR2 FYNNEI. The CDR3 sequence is CASSASGGMDIQYF. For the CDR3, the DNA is TGTGCCAGCAGCGCTAGCGGGGGCATGGACATTCAGTACTTC.

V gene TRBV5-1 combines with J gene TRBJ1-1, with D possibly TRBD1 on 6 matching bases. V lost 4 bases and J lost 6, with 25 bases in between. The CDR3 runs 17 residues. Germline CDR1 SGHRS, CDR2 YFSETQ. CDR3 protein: CASSPNRAGHGMSEAFF. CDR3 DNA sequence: TGCGCCAGCAGCCCAAACAGGGCTGGCCACGGTATGTCTGAAGCTTTCTTT. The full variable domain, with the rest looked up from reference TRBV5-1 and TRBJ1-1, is KAGVTQTPRYLIKTRGQQVTLSCSPISGHRSVSWYQQTPGQGLQFLFEYFSETQRNKGNFPGRFSGRQFSNSRSEMNVSTLELGDSALYLCASSPNRAGHGMSEAFFGQGTRLTVV.

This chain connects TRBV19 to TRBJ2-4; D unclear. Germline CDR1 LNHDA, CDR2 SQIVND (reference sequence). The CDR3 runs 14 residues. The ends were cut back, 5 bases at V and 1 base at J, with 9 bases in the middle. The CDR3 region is CASSDGPAKNIQYF. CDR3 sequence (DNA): TGTGCCAGTAGTGACGGCCCGGCCAAAAACATTCAGTACTTC.

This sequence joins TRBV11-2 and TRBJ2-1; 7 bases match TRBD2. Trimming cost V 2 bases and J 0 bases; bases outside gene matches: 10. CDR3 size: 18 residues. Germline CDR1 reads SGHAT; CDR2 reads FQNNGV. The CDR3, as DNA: TGTGCCAGCAGCTTAAAGGTTTGGGGGAGGGCCTCCTACAATGAGCAGTTCTTC. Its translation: CASSLKVWGRASYNEQFF.

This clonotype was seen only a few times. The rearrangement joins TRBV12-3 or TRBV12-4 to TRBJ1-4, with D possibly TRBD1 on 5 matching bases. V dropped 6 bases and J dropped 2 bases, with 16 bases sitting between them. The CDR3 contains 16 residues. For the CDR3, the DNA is TGTGCCAGCAGACCCGGGGGGACCGGGACTAATGAAAAACTGTTTTTT. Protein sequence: CASRPGGTGTNEKLFF.

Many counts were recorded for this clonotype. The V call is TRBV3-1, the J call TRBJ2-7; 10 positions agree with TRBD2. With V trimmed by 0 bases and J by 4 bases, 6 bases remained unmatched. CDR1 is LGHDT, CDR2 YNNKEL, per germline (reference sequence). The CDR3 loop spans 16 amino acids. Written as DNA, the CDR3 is TGTGCCAGCAGCCAAGATATCCTAGCGGGAGCATACGAGCAGTACTTC. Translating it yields CASSQDILAGAYEQYF.

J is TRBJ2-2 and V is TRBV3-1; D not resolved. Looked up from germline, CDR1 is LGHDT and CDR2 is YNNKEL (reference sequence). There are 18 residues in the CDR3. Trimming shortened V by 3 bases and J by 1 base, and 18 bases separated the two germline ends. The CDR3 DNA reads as TGTGCCAGCAGCCACCCCAAACGGCGGTACGGGAACACCGGGGAGCTGTTTTTT. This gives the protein CASSHPKRRYGNTGELFF.

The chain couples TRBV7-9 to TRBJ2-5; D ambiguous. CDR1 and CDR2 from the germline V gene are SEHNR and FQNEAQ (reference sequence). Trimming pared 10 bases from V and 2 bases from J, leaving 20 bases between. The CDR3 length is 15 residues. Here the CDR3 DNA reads TGTGCCACCGTACACCTCTCCTCCCCTCAAGAGACCCAGTACTTC. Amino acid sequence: CATVHLSSPQETQYF.

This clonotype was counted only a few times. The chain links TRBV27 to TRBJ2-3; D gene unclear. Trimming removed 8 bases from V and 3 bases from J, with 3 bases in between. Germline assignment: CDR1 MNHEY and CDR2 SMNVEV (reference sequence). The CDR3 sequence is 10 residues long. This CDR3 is CASGTDTQYF. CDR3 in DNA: TGTGCCAGCGGGACAGATACGCAGTATTTT.

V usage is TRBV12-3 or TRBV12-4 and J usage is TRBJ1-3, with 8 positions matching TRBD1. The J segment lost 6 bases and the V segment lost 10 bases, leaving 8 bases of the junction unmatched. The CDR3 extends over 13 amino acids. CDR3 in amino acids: CATFGQGENTIYF. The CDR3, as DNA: TGTGCCACCTTCGGACAGGGTGAAAACACCATATATTTT.

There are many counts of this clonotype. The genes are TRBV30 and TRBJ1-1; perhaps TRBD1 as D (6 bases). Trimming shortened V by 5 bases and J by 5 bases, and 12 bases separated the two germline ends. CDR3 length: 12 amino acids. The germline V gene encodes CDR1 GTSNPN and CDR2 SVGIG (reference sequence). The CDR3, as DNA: TGTGCCTGGGGGCCAGGGGTTACTGAAGCTTTCTTT. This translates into CAWGPGVTEAFF.

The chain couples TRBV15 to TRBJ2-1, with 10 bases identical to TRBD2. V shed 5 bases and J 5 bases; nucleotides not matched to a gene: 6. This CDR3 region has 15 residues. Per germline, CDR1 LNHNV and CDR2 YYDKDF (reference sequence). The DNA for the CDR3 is TGTGCCACCAGCCGTAAGCGGGAGGGCCACAATGAGCAGTTCTTC. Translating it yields CATSRKREGHNEQFF.

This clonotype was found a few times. CDR3 coding DNA: TGTGCCAGCAGTCCCATCGGGGGGATCAATGAGCAGTTCTTC. Protein product: CASSPIGGINEQFF. The chain carries TRBV6-1 and TRBJ2-1; TRBD2 matches at 7 bases. Germline CDR1 is MNHNS and CDR2 is SASEGT. V dropped 5 bases and J dropped 6; count of bases not matched to a gene: 7. This CDR3 is 14 amino acids long.

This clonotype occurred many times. CDR3 loop: CASSLIKDTEAFF. The CDR3 nucleotides read TGTGCCAGCAGCTTAATTAAGGACACTGAAGCTTTCTTT. The chain carries TRBV7-8 and TRBJ1-1; D unresolved. The CDR3 totals 13 residues. Trimming removed 2 bases from V and 3 bases from J, with 7 bases in between. Germline CDR1 is SGHVS and CDR2 is FQNEAQ.

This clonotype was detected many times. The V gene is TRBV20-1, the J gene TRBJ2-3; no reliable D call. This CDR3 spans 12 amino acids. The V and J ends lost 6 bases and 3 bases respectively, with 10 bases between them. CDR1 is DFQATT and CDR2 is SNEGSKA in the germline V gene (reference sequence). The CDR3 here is CSAGWQTDTQYF. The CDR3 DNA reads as TGCAGTGCAGGGTGGCAGACAGATACGCAGTATTTT.

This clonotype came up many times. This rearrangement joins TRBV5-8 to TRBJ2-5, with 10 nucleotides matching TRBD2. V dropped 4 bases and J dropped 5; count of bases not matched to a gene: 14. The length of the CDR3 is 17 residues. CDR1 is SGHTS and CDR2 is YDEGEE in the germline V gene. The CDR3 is CASSLTTSSGGSETQYF. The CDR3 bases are TGTGCCAGCAGCCTCACGACTTCTAGCGGGGGTAGTGAGACCCAGTACTTC.

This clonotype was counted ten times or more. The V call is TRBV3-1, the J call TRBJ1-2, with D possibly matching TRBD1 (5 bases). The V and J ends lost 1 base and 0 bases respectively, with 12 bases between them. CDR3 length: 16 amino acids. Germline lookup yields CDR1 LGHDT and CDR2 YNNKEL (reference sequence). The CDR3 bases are TGTGCCAGCAGCCAAGGGCTGGGGCTGGCTAACTATGGCTACACCTTC. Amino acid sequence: CASSQGLGLANYGYTF.

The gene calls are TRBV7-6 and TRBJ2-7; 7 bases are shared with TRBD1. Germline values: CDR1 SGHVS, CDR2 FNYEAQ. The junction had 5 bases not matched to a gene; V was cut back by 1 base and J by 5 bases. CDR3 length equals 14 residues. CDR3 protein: CASSLGGGGDEQYF. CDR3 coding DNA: TGTGCCAGCAGCTTAGGAGGGGGCGGAGACGAGCAGTACTTC.

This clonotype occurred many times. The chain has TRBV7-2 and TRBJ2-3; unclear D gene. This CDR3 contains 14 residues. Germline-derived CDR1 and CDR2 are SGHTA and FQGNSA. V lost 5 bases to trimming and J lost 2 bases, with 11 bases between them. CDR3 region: CASSNVGYTDTQYF. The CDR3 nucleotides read TGTGCCAGCAGCAACGTCGGGTACACAGATACGCAGTATTTT.

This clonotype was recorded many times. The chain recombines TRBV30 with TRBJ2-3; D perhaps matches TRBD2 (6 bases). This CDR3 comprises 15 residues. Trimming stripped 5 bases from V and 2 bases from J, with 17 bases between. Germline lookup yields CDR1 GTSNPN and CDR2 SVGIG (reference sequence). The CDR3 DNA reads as TGTGCCTGGGGCCGGGATAGCGGCCACACAGATACGCAGTATTTT. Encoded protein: CAWGRDSGHTDTQYF.

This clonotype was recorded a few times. The CDR3 is CASSYRDRVNEKLFF. The CDR3 coding sequence is TGTGCCAGCAGTTACAGGGACAGAGTAAATGAAAAACTGTTTTTT. The chain combines TRBV6-5 with TRBJ1-4; 7 bases fit TRBD1. The CDR3 loop spans 15 amino acids. Germline CDR1 MNHEY, CDR2 SVGAGI. J lost 5 bases, V lost 2 bases, and 5 bases had no gene match.

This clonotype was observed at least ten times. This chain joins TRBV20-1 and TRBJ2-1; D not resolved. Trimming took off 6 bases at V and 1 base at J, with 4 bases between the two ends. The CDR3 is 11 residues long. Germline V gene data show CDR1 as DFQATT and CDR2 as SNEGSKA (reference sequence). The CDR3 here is CSAGSYNEQFF. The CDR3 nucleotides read TGCAGTGCAGGGTCCTACAATGAGCAGTTCTTC.

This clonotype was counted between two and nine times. CDR3 sequence (DNA): TGCAGTGCTAGGGACGCCTATTCAGGCGAGCAGTACGTC. Protein product: CSARDAYSGEQYV. This chain joins TRBV20-1 and TRBJ2-7; D unresolved. The CDR3 loop spans 13 amino acids. Germline V gives CDR1 DFQATT, CDR2 SNEGSKA (reference sequence). V was cut by 3 bases and J by 6 bases, with 15 bases left in between.

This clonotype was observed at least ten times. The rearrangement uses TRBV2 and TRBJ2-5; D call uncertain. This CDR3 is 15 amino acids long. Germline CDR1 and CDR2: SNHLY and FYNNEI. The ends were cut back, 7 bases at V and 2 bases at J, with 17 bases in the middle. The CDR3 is CASMGRALHQETQYF. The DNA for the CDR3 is TGTGCCAGCATGGGCCGCGCGCTGCATCAAGAGACCCAGTACTTC.

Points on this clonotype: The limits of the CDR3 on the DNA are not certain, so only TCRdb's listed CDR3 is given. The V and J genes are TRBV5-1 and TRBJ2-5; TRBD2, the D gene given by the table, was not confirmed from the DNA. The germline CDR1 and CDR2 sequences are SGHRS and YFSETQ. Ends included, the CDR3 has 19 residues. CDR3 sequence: CASSIYLCSVAGLGETQYF.

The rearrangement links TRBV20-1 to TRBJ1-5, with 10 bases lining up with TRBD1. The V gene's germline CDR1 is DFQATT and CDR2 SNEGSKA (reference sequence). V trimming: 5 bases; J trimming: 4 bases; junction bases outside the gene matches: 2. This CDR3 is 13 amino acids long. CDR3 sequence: CSARTGGNQPQHF. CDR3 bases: TGCAGTGCTCGGACAGGGGGGAATCAGCCCCAGCATTTT.

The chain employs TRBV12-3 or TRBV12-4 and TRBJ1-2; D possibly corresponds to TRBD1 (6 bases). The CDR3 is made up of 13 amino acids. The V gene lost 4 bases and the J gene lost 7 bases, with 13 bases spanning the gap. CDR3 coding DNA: TGTGCCAGCAGTTCGGGGGGCGTACGTGGCTACACCTTC. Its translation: CASSSGGVRGYTF.

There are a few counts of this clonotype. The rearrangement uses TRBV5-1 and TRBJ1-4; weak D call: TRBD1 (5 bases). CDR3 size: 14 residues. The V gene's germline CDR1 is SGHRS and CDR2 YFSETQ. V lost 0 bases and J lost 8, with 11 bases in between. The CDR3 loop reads CASSLGGVGEKLFF. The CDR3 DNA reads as TGCGCCAGCAGCTTGGGGGGGGTTGGAGAAAAACTGTTTTTT.